This TCR beta chain was sequenced during a study of blood T cell repertoires in COVID-19. Turning to the study itself: T cells, B-cell-depleted T cells, or PBMCs provided the cDNA or gDNA that served as material.

V lost 7 bases and J 3 bases, leaving 7 bases between the germline ends. This CDR3 has 11 amino acids. Germline V CDR1 and CDR2: WNHNN, SYGVQD (reference sequence). Original analysis: Reference gene primer amplification gave nucleated cell count estimates. The data were produced by immunoSEQ multiplex PCR, yet TCRdb's version contains in-frame clones alone and is incomplete. Clone size and the V and J calls come from that table; the DNA yielded D and trimming. The data contain about 130,000 clones, 75% to 90% of them seen just once; the ten biggest clones take up under 2.5%. V usage is TRBV10-1 and J usage is TRBJ2-7, with D possibly TRBD1 on 5 matching bases. Material for sequencing was peripheral blood. The sequence was collected from a man aged 70-80 years with acute or convalescent COVID-19. CDR3 loop: CASTGIYEQYF. Written as DNA, the CDR3 is TGCGCCAGCACAGGGATCTACGAGCAGTACTTC.